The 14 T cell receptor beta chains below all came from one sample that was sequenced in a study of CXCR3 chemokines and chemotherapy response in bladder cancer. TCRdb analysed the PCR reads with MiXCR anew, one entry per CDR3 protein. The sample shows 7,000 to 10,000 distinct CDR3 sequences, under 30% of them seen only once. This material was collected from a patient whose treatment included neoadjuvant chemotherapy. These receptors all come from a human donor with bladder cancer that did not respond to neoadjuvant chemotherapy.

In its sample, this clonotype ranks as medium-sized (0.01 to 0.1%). The CDR3 spells CASKGSDTGELFF. The DNA for the CDR3 is TGTGCCAGTAAGGGGTCGGACACCGGGGAGCTGTTTTTT. This rearrangement joins TRBV19 to TRBJ2-2; D perhaps matches TRBD1 (5 bases). The germline gives CDR1 LNHDA, CDR2 SQIVND (reference sequence). The CDR3 totals 13 residues. Trimming took off 7 bases at V and 3 bases at J, with 9 bases between the two ends.

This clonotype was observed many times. CDR3 loop: CASSYTQGSYEQYF. The CDR3 bases are TGTGCCAGCAGTTACACCCAGGGTTCCTACGAGCAGTACTTC. J is TRBJ2-7 and V is TRBV6-5, with TRBD1 as a possible D gene (5 bases). The V and J ends lost 2 bases and 1 base respectively, with 9 bases between them. This CDR3 comprises 14 residues. CDR1 is MNHEY, CDR2 SVGAGI, per germline.

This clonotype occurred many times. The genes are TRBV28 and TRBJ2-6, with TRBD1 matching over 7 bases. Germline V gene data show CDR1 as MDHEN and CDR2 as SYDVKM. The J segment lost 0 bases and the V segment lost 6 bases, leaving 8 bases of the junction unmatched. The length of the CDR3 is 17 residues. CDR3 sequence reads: CASRGDSLTSGANVLTF. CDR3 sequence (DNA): TGTGCCAGCAGGGGGGACAGCCTCACCTCTGGGGCCAACGTCCTGACTTTC.

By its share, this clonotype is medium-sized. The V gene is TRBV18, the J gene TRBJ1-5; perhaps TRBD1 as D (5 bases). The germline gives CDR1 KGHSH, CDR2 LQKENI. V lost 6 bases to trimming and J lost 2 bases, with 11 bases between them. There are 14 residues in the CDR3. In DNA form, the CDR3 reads TGTGCCAGCTCCTCGGGGGGTGGCAATCAGCCCCAGCATTTT. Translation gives CASSSGGGNQPQHF.

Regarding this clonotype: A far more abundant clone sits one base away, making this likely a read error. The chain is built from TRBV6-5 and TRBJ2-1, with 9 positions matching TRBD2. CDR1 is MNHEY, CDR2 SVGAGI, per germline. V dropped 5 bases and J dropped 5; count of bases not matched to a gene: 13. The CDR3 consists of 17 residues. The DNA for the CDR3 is TGTGCCAGCAGTGAGTCCACCTTAGCGGGGGCAGACAATGAGCAGTTCTTC. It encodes CASSESTLAGADNEQFF.

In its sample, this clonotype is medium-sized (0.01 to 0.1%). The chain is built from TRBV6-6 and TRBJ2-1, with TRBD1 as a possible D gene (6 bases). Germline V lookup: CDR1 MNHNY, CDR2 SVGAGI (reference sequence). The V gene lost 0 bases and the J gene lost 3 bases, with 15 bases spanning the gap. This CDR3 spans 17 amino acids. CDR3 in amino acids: CASSYSGPEGVYNEQFF. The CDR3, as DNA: TGTGCCAGCAGTTACTCGGGCCCCGAGGGGGTCTACAATGAGCAGTTCTTC.

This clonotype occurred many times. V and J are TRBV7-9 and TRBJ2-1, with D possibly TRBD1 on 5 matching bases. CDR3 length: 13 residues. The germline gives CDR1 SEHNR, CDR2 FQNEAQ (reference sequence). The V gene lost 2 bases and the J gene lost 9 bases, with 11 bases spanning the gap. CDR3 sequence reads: CASSLLGQGEQFF. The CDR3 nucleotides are TGTGCCAGCAGCTTACTTGGACAAGGTGAGCAGTTCTTC.

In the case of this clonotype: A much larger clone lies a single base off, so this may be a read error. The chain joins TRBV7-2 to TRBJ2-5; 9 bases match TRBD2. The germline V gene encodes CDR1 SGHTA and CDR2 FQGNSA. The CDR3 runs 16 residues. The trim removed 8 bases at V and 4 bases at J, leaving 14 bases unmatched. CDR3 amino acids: CASGRMGAGGVETQYF. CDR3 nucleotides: TGTGCCAGCGGCCGCATGGGGGCGGGGGGGGTAGAGACCCAGTACTTC.

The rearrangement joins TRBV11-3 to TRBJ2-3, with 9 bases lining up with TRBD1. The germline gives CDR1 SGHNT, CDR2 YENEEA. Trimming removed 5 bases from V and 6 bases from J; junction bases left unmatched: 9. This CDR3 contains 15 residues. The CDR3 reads CASSGGQGEGDTQYF. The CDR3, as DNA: TGTGCCAGCAGCGGGGGACAGGGCGAGGGGGATACGCAGTATTTT.

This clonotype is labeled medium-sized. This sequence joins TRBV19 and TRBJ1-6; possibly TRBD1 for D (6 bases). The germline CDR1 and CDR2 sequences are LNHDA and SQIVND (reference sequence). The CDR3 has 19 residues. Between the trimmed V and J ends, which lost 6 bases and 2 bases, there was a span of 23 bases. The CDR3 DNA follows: TGTGCCAGTAGCGGACGGGGGCCCACGAGAGCTCCCTATAATTCACCCCTCCACTTT. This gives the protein CASSGRGPTRAPYNSPLHF.

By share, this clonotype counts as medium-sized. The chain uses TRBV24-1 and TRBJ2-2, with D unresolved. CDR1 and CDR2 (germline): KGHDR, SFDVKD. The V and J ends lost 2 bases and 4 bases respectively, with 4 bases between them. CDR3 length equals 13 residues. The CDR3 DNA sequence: TGTGCCACCAGTGATTGGGGCACCGGGGAGCTGTTTTTT. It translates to CATSDWGTGELFF.

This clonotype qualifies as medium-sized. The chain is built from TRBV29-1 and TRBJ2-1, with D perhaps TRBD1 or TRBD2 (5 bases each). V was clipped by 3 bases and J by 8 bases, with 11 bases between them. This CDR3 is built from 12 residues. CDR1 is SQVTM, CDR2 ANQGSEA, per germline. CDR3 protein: CSVEGETDEQFF. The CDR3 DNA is TGCAGCGTTGAGGGGGAAACGGATGAGCAGTTCTTC.

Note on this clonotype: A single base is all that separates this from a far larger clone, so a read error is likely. The CDR3 region has the DNA TGTGCCAGCAGCTTAGCGGTTGGGACTAGCACAGATACGCAGTATTTT. Its protein product is CASSLAVGTSTDTQYF. The V gene is TRBV6-6, the J gene TRBJ2-3, with D tentatively TRBD2 (6 bases). CDR3 size: 16 residues. V was pared by 6 bases and J by 0 bases, with 16 bases between. Germline V lookup: CDR1 MNHNY, CDR2 SVGAGI (reference sequence).

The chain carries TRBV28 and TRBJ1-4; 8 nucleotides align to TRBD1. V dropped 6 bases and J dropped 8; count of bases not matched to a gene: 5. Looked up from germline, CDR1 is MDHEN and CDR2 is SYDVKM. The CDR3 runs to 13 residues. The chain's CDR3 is CASRDRASEKLFF. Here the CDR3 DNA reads TGTGCCAGCAGGGACAGGGCGTCCGAAAAACTGTTTTTT.